The source of this T cell receptor beta chain is a study of chemoradiotherapy in HPV16-positive cancers. The overall study: Candidate HPV-specific T-cell clones and common TCR motifs came from functional assays in two HPV16-positive patients.

TCRdb's table, derived via immunoSEQ multiplex PCR, lists solely in-frame clones and lacks some. The sample carries around 30,000 clones, about nine tenths recorded once. With 3 bases clipped from V and 3 bases from J, the junction kept 4 bases outside the gene matches. The CDR3 is made up of 16 amino acids. This TCR derives from a human donor with HPV-associated anogenital cancer. The source material was blood, sampled from a patient who underwent chemoradiotherapy. The chain links TRBV23-1 to TRBJ2-1; 11 positions match TRBD1. TRBV23-1 is labeled an ORF, and its function is uncertain. This chain's CDR3 is CASSHRTGGDYNEQFF. CDR3 bases: TGCGCCAGCAGTCACCGGACAGGGGGCGACTACAATGAGCAGTTCTTC.